A single sample is the source of the 14 T cell receptor beta chains below, sequenced in a study of PD-1 blockade in classical Hodgkin lymphoma. Documented time point: cycle 4 day 1 (C4D1), after 5 to 7 weeks of nivolumab. Patients all relapsed after autologous stem cell transplantation, and there was variation in brentuximab vedotin exposure. Profiling relied on immunoSEQ multiplex PCR, and the TCRdb table lists in-frame clones only, not all of them. The sample has tens of thousands of clones, just over 75% seen once. The input for sequencing was peripheral blood mononuclear cells (PBMCs), taken before the fourth cycle of nivolumab. These receptors all come from a human donor with classical Hodgkin lymphoma.

The rearrangement joins TRBV25-1 to TRBJ2-3; 12 nucleotides agree with TRBD2. The germline V gene has CDR1 MGHDK and CDR2 SYGVNS. Losses at the gene ends were 5 bases for V and 6 bases for J; bases not matched to a gene: 3. The CDR3 consists of 14 residues. As DNA, the CDR3 is TGTGCCAGCAGTCTAGCGGGGGGGCTGGATACGCAGTATTTT. Residues: CASSLAGGLDTQYF. The full variable domain, in which reference TRBV25-1 and TRBJ2-3 provide the parts outside the CDR3, is EADIYQTPRYLVIGTGKKITLECSQTMGHDKMYWYQQDPGMELHLIHYSYGVNSTEKGDLSSESTVSRIRTEHFPLTLESARPSHTSQYLCASSLAGGLDTQYFGPGTRLTVL.

The gene calls are TRBV18 and TRBJ2-3; TRBD2 aligns across 10 bases. V shed 6 bases, J shed 0 bases, and the junction held 18 bases outside the gene matches. Germline assignment: CDR1 KGHSH and CDR2 LQKENI. The CDR3 runs 20 residues. The CDR3 region is CASSVLHRHKLAGSTDTQYF. For the CDR3, the DNA is TGTGCCAGCTCGGTTTTGCACAGGCATAAACTAGCGGGGAGCACAGATACGCAGTATTTT.

The rearrangement links TRBV27 to TRBJ1-6, with TRBD1 identical over 7 bases. CDR3 size: 16 residues. V lost 6 bases, J lost 10 bases, and 15 bases stayed unmatched. The germline V gene encodes CDR1 MNHEY and CDR2 SMNVEV (reference sequence). CDR3 in DNA: TGTGCCAGCAGCATGCAGGGGGAAATTGGTGGATCACCCCTCCACTTT. Translation: CASSMQGEIGGSPLHF.

This chain connects TRBV7-2 to TRBJ2-3, with unresolved D. CDR1 is SGHTA and CDR2 is FQGNSA in the germline V gene. Between the trimmed V and J ends, which lost 1 base and 2 bases, there was a span of 7 bases. The CDR3 contains 14 residues. This chain's CDR3 is CASSLVRNTDTQYF. For the CDR3, the DNA is TGTGCCAGCAGCTTAGTTAGAAACACAGATACGCAGTATTTT. Variable domain in full (rest from reference TRBV7-2 and TRBJ2-3): GAGVSQSPSNKVTEKGKDVELRCDPISGHTALYWYRQSLGQGLEFLIYFQGNSAPDKSGLPSDRFSAERTGGSVSTLTIQRTQQEDSAVYLCASSLVRNTDTQYFGPGTRLTVL.

The rearrangement uses TRBV20-1 and TRBJ2-5; D is unclear. The germline V gene encodes CDR1 DFQATT and CDR2 SNEGSKA (reference sequence). Deletions cut 6 bases from V and 5 bases from J, with 10 bases between. The CDR3 contains 11 residues. CDR3 nucleotides: TGCAGTGCCATAGGTGGTGAGACCCAGTACTTC. It translates to CSAIGGETQYF.

This chain joins TRBV5-6 and TRBJ2-7; D uncertain. The CDR3 length is 11 residues. Deletions cut 4 bases from V and 0 bases from J, with 2 bases between. Per germline, CDR1 SGHDT and CDR2 YYEEEE. CDR3 protein: CASSDSYEQYF. DNA for the CDR3: TGTGCCAGCAGCGACTCCTACGAGCAGTACTTC.

The chain employs TRBV19 and TRBJ2-5, with a weak D call TRBD1 (6 bases). Trimming stripped 9 bases from V and 12 bases from J, with 17 bases between. CDR3 size: 11 residues. Germline V gene data show CDR1 as LNHDA and CDR2 as SQIVND (reference sequence). DNA of the CDR3: TGTGCCAGCGGGGCAGGGTGGGACAAGTACTTC. This translates into CASGAGWDKYF.

The chain carries TRBV10-3 and TRBJ1-1, with D possibly matching TRBD1 (6 bases). In germline, CDR1 is ENHRY, CDR2 SYGVKD. CDR3 size: 14 residues. V lost 6 bases and J 3 bases, leaving 14 bases between the germline ends. CDR3 region: CAIRQGGLDTEAFF. The CDR3 DNA reads as TGTGCCATCAGACAGGGTGGATTGGACACTGAAGCTTTCTTT.

The chain uses TRBV6-1 and TRBJ2-7; the match to TRBD1 covers 7 bases. The CDR3 contains 15 residues. Germline loops: CDR1 MNHNS, CDR2 SASEGT. V gave up 7 bases and J gave up 0 bases; unmatched junction bases: 9. This CDR3 reads CASNFRDSISYEQYF. The CDR3 nucleotides are TGTGCCAGCAACTTCCGGGACAGCATCTCCTACGAGCAGTACTTC.

This clone was observed a single time. The J gene is TRBJ2-1, the V gene TRBV2, with D perhaps TRBD2 (6 bases). Germline V gene sequence: CDR1 SNHLY, CDR2 FYNNEI. The CDR3 consists of 12 residues. V lost 6 bases and J 10 bases, leaving 13 bases between the germline ends. As DNA, the CDR3 is TGTGCCAGCAGGGGAACGGGACTGGAGCAGTTCTTC. Its protein is CASRGTGLEQFF.

The V and J genes are TRBV18 and TRBJ1-2; D unclear. V was cut by 3 bases and J by 4 bases, with 18 bases left in between. Germline V lookup: CDR1 KGHSH, CDR2 LQKENI. The CDR3 is 16 residues long. CDR3 nucleotides: TGTGCCAGCTCACCCTCCGTGAGGAGGTTTGGCTATGGCTACACCTTC. This sequence encodes CASSPSVRRFGYGYTF.

This chain links TRBV28 with TRBJ2-4; 8 bases agree with TRBD1. The CDR3 totals 17 residues. Trimming removed 8 bases from V and 3 bases from J; junction bases left unmatched: 15. Germline-derived CDR1 and CDR2 are MDHEN and SYDVKM. The CDR3 protein is CASENFRSTGGKNIQYF. As DNA, the CDR3 is TGTGCCAGCGAAAACTTCCGATCAACAGGGGGCAAAAACATTCAGTACTTC.

This clone was observed a few times. The chain couples TRBV28 to TRBJ1-6; 9 bases map to TRBD1. Per the germline V gene, CDR1 is MDHEN and CDR2 is SYDVKM. The CDR3 is made up of 15 amino acids. V trimming: 2 bases; J trimming: 9 bases; junction bases outside the gene matches: 5. As DNA, the CDR3 is TGTGCCAGCAGTTTAAGAGGGACAGGGATTTCACCCCTCCACTTT. Translation gives CASSLRGTGISPLHF.

The J gene is TRBJ2-5, the V gene TRBV2; D remains ambiguous. The V and J ends lost 5 bases and 4 bases respectively, with 5 bases between them. Germline CDR1 is SNHLY and CDR2 is FYNNEI. The CDR3 is 11 residues long. DNA of the CDR3: TGTGCCAGCAGTCGGAGAGAGACCCAGTACTTC. This translates into CASSRRETQYF.